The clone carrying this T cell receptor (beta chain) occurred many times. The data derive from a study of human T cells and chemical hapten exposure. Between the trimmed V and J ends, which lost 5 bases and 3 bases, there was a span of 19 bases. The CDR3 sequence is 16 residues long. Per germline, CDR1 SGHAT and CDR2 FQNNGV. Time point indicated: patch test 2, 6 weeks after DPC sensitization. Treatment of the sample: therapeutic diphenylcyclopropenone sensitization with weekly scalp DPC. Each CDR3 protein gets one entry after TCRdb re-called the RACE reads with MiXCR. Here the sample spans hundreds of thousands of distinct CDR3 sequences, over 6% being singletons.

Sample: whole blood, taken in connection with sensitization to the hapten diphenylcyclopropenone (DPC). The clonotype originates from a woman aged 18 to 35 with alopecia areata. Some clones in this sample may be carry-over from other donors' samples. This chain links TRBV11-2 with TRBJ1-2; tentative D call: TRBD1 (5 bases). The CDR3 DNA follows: TGTGCCAGCAGCAACGATGGGACTCTAGGCCACTATGGCTACACCTTC. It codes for CASSNDGTLGHYGYTF.